The next 6 T cell receptor beta chains were all read from a single sample in a study of cytomegalovirus exposure and HLA in healthy donors. The PCR made use of 60 Vbeta and 13 Jbeta primers. Measured with immunoSEQ multiplex PCR; TCRdb has only the in-frame clones, and not every one. The sample has roughly 110,000 clones; more than 60% are singletons. The sample was PBMCs. The origin of the receptors is a man in his forties in good health and CMV-seronegative.

The gene calls are TRBV27 and TRBJ2-7, with D maybe TRBD2 (6 bases). Trimming pared 0 bases from V and 1 base from J, leaving 13 bases between. The CDR3 is made up of 16 amino acids. The germline V gene has CDR1 MNHEY and CDR2 SMNVEV (reference sequence). CDR3 sequence reads: CASSLSSWRGSYEQYF. CDR3 nucleotide sequence: TGTGCCAGCAGTTTATCGAGTTGGAGGGGATCCTACGAGCAGTACTTC.

This clone was recorded only once. The rearrangement links TRBV4-2 to TRBJ1-6; D is possibly TRBD1 (6 bases). Per germline, CDR1 LGHNA and CDR2 YNFKEQ. The CDR3 has 15 residues. Deletions cut 0 bases from V and 9 bases from J, with 12 bases between. CDR3 sequence: CASSQDQGPSSPLHF. The CDR3 DNA is TGTGCCAGCAGCCAAGATCAGGGGCCAAGTTCACCCCTCCACTTT.

In its sample, this clone was seen once. The J gene is TRBJ2-1, the V gene TRBV7-6, with 8 bases aligning to TRBD2. The V gene end was trimmed by 5 bases and the J gene end by 3 bases; junction bases not matched to a gene: 9. Germline V gene lookup returns CDR1 SGHVS and CDR2 FNYEAQ. The CDR3 sequence is 16 residues long. CDR3 DNA: TGTGCCAGCAGCCTTAACGGCGGGGGGTTCTACAATGAGCAGTTCTTC. Its protein product is CASSLNGGGFYNEQFF.

The genes are TRBV6-1 and TRBJ1-1; 7 bases fit TRBD1. With 4 bases clipped from V and 8 bases from J, the junction kept 16 bases outside the gene matches. The length of the CDR3 is 16 residues. Germline assignment: CDR1 MNHNS and CDR2 SASEGT. The DNA for the CDR3 is TGTGCCAGCAGTGCGAGATTGACAGGGCTCGAACTCGAAGCTTTCTTT. Its protein product is CASSARLTGLELEAFF.

This chain uses TRBV2 with TRBJ2-2, with 16 bases aligning to TRBD2. The CDR3 has 16 residues. CDR1 and CDR2 (germline): SNHLY, FYNNEI. V lost 6 bases and J lost 5; bases outside the gene matches: 3. The CDR3 DNA follows: TGTGCCAGCAGGGGACTAGCGGGGGGGCAAACCGGGGAGCTGTTTTTT. This codes for CASRGLAGGQTGELFF.

The chain employs TRBV6-1 and TRBJ1-2; maybe TRBD1 (5 bases). Trimming stripped 5 bases from V and 6 bases from J, with 13 bases between. Germline CDR1 and CDR2: MNHNS and SASEGT. The CDR3 consists of 13 residues. CDR3 residues: CASSWGGFDGYTF. The DNA of the CDR3 is TGTGCCAGCAGTTGGGGGGGTTTTGATGGCTACACCTTC.